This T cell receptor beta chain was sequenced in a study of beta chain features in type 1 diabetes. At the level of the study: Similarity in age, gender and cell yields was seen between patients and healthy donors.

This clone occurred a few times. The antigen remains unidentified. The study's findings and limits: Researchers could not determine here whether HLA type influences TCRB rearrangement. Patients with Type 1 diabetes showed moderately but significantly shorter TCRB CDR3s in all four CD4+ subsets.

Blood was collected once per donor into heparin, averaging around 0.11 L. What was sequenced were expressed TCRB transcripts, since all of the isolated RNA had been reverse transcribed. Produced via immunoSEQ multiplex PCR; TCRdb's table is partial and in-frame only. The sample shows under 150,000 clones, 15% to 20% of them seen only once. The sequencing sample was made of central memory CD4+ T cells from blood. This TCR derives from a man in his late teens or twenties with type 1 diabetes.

CDR3 region: CASSGGPRGLYEQYF. In nucleotides, the CDR3 is TGTGCCAGCTCCGGGGGGCCTCGCGGACTCTACGAGCAGTACTTC. The chain is built from TRBV28 and TRBJ2-7; possibly TRBD2 for D (7 bases). The germline CDR1 and CDR2 sequences are MDHEN and SYDVKM. Trimming took off 8 bases at V and 3 bases at J, with 20 bases between the two ends. The CDR3 runs to 15 residues.